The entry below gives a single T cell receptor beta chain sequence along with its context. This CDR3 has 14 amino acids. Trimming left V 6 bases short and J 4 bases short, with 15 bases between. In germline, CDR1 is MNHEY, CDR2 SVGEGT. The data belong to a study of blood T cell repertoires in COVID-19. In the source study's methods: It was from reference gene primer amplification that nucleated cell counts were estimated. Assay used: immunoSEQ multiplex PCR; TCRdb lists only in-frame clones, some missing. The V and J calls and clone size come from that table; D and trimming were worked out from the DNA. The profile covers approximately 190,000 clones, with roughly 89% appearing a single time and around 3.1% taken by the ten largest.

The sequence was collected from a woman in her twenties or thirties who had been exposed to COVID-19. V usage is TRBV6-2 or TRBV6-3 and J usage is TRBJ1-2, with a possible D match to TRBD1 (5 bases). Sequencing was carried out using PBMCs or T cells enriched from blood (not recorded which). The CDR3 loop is CASSQAGLIYGYTF. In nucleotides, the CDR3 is TGTGCCAGCAGCCAGGCGGGACTGATCTATGGCTACACCTTC.